The rows below give T cell receptor beta chains drawn from one sample of a study of blood T cell repertoires in COVID-19. Measured with immunoSEQ multiplex PCR; TCRdb has only the in-frame clones, and not every one. The table includes hundreds of thousands of clones, around four fifths detected once. The sequencing sample was made of peripheral blood. These receptors originate from a woman in her forties or fifties with active or convalescent COVID-19. CDR3s include the opening cysteine and the closing phenylalanine or tryptophan. The D gene is left open where the match is weak. Clone size is shown for a subset of rows, as once, few, many or a class of expanded clone.

V	D	J	size	DNA	CDR3
TRBV7-9	.	TRBJ2-6	many	TGTGCCAGCAGCTTAGTGGCAGGCAAGGCTGGGGCCAACGTCCTGACTTTC	CASSLVAGKAGANVLTF
TRBV2	TRBD2	TRBJ2-7	.	TGTGCCAGCAGTGGGCCGGGACTAGTCGAGTCCGAGCAGTACTTC	CASSGPGLVESEQYF
TRBV6-2/TRBV6-3	TRBD2	TRBJ2-7	.	TGTGCCAGCAGTCTAGCGGGAGGAGGGAGTTACGAGCAGTACTTC	CASSLAGGGSYEQYF
TRBV5-1	.	TRBJ1-1	few	TGCGCCAGCAGCGGGCAGACCGGTACTAACACTGAAGCTTTCTTT	CASSGQTGTNTEAFF
TRBV5-1	.	TRBJ2-1	.	TGCGCCAGCAGCTTGTTTCAGGGAAATACCTACAATGAGCAGTTCTTC	CASSLFQGNTYNEQFF
TRBV6-5	.	TRBJ2-6	.	TGTGCCAGCAGCAATGCGTGGGCCAACGTCCTGACTTTC	CASSNAWANVLTF
TRBV14	.	TRBJ2-2	.	TGTGCCAGCAGCCAAGGTGCGGGGGCGCACACCGGGGAGCTGTTTTTT	CASSQGAGAHTGELFF
TRBV30	TRBD1	TRBJ2-4	.	TGTGCCTGGAGTGTAGCTGGACAGGGGGCGGGTTACTTC	CAWSVAGQGAGYF
TRBV19	.	TRBJ1-1	.	TGTGCCAGTAGTAACCTCGGGGGGCGGGCTGAAGCTTTCTTT	CASSNLGGRAEAFF
TRBV2	TRBD1	TRBJ1-2	.	TGTGCCAGCGAACAGGGGCGCAACTATGGCTACACCTTC	CASEQGRNYGYTF
TRBV9	TRBD2	TRBJ2-5	.	TGTGCCAGCAGCGTAGGGGCCTTAGCGGGAGGTTATGAGACCCAGTACTTC	CASSVGALAGGYETQYF
TRBV20-1	.	TRBJ1-1	.	TGCAGTGCTAGTGACATTACAGGGAAAGGGACTGAAGCTTTCTTT	CSASDITGKGTEAFF
TRBV28	TRBD1	TRBJ1-5	.	TGTGCCAGCAGTTCGGACAGCTTAACACAGGGGAGGCCCCAGCATTTT	CASSSDSLTQGRPQHF
TRBV28	.	TRBJ1-2	.	TGTGCCAGCAGTTTATCAGAGGACTATGGCTACACCTTC	CASSLSEDYGYTF